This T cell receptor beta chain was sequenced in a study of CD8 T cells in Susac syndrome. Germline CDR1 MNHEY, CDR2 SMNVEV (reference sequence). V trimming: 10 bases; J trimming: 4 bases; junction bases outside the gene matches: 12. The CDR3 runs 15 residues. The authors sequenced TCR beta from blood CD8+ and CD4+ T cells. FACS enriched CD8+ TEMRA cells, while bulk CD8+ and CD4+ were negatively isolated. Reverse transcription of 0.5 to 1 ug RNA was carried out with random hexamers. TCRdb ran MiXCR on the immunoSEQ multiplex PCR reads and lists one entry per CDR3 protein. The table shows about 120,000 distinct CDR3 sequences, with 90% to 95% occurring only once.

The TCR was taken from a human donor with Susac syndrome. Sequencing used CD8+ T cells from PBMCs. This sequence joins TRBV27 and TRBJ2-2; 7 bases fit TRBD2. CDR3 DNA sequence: TGTGCCACCCATCTGGGCGGGAGCCCCACCGGGGAGCTGTTTTTT. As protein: CATHLGGSPTGELFF.